This TCR beta chain was observed in a study of blood T cells in healthy people across ages. The study, taken as a whole, reports: No one knew whether donors had CMV, which possibly confounded expanded clonotype changes.

Total RNA was isolated from each sample in quantities of at least 6 micrograms. Note on this clonotype: Its antigen remains unidentified.

Germline lookup yields CDR1 DFQATT and CDR2 SNEGSKA (reference sequence). Unmatched junction bases numbered 9, after V lost 1 base and J lost 2 bases. This CDR3 is 16 amino acids long. Primed by a sample-barcoded 5' primer and a J-beta primer mix, a second PCR proceeded for 7 to 11 cycles. The authors tagged each cDNA molecule using a template-switch adaptor with 12 random nucleotides. TCRdb reprocessed the 5' RACE reads with MiXCR, giving one entry per CDR3 protein. The sample lists hundreds of thousands of distinct CDR3 sequences, around two fifths occurring once. V gene TRBV20-1 combines with J gene TRBJ2-7; 9 nucleotides line up with TRBD1. The receptor was isolated from an elderly man in good health. Sequencing was carried out using blood. This CDR3 reads CSARGVAGQGTYEQYF. CDR3 DNA sequence: TGCAGTGCTAGAGGGGTTGCGGGACAGGGAACCTACGAGCAGTACTTC.